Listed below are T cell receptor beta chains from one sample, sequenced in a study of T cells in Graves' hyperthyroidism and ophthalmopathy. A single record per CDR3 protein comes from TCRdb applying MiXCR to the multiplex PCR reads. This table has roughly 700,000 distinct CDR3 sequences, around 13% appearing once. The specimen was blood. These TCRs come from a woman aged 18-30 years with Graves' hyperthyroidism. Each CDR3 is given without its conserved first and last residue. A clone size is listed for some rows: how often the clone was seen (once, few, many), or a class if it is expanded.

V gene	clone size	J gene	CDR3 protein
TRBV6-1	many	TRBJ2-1	ASSYSASGRGNEQF
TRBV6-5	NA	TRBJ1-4	ASSYEGGEKLF
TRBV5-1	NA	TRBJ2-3	ASARSSAARPDTQY
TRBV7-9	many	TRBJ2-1	ASSVLLAGAYNEQF
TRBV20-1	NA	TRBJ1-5	SATAGGVNQPQH
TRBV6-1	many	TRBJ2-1	ASNTGGTYNEQF
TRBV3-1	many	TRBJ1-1	ASSQVTGGNTEAF
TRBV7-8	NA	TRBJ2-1	ASSPTRGTSGEIGDWNEQF
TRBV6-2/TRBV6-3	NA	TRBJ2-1	ASRAGSTRYNEQF
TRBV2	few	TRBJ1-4	ASTRQGNEKLF
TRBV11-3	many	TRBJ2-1	ASSLSEYNEQF
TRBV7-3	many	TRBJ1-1	ASSFGASNTEAF